The present T cell receptor (beta chain) was sequenced within a study of blood T cell repertoires in COVID-19. Study context: Nucleic acid was either cDNA or gDNA, and it came from T cells, B-cell-depleted T cells, or PBMCs.

The CDR3 sequence is 17 residues long. CDR1 and CDR2 from the germline V gene are MNHNS and SASEGT. V lost 3 bases, J lost 0 bases, and 16 bases lay in between. The assay was immunoSEQ multiplex PCR, and TCRdb's table has in-frame clones only and misses some. The profile covers 250,000 to 350,000 clones, with 87% appearing a single time and approximately 2.2% taken by the ten largest. This rearrangement joins TRBV6-1 to TRBJ2-3; a weak D match, TRBD2 (5 bases). Sequencing was done on a sample of peripheral blood. This receptor was identified in a man between 18 and 35 years old with active or convalescent COVID-19. The CDR3 DNA is TGTGCCAGCAGTGAGTTGGTAGGGAGCCTGAGCACAGATACGCAGTATTTT. This translates into CASSELVGSLSTDTQYF.